The rows below give T cell receptor beta chains drawn from one sample of a study of cytomegalovirus exposure and HLA in healthy donors. Profiling relied on immunoSEQ multiplex PCR, and the TCRdb table lists in-frame clones only, not all of them. This table holds 150,000 to 200,000 clones, about 77% found once. Source material: PBMCs. The origin of the receptors is a young man in good health and CMV-seropositive. Both conserved end residues are part of each CDR3. A D gene is named only where the DNA matches it firmly. Size is omitted from some rows. Given values are once, few, many or a class for expanded clones.

CASSINRGHTEAFF TGTGCCAGTAGTATAAACAGGGGGCACACTGAAGCTTTCTTT TRBJ1-1 TRBV19 14 NA TRBD1
CASSFAAESYEQYF TGCGCCAGCAGCTTTGCGGCAGAATCCTACGAGCAGTACTTC TRBJ2-7 TRBV5-1 14 NA NA
CASSPSPRGGNSGNTIYF TGTGCCAGCAGCCCCTCTCCCCGGGGGGGAAACTCTGGAAACACCATATATTTT TRBJ1-3 TRBV11-2 18 NA NA
CASSRQGETEAFF TGTGCCAGCAGCCGACAGGGCGAAACTGAAGCTTTCTTT TRBJ1-1 TRBV6-5 13 NA TRBD1
CASSSLVRIADTQYF TGTGCCAGCAGCTCTCTAGTGCGCATTGCGGATACGCAGTATTTT TRBJ2-3 TRBV7-2 15 NA NA
CASSSLGAGYGYTF TGTGCCAGCAGTTCGCTAGGGGCGGGATATGGCTACACCTTC TRBJ1-2 TRBV27 14 NA NA
CASSELTGSDEQFF TGTGCCAGCAGTGAGCTTACAGGGAGCGATGAGCAGTTCTTC TRBJ2-1 TRBV6-4 14 few NA
CASSIDRGSEQYF TGCGCCAGCAGCATTGACAGGGGGAGTGAGCAGTACTTC TRBJ2-7 TRBV5-1 13 NA TRBD1
CASSESKPHTYGYTF TGCGCCAGCAGTGAGTCTAAGCCCCATACGTATGGCTACACCTTC TRBJ1-2 TRBV10-2 15 once NA
CASSLDTSGRADEQFF TGTGCCAGCAGCCTCGATACTAGCGGGAGGGCCGATGAGCAGTTCTTC TRBJ2-1 TRBV7-9 16 NA TRBD2
CASSQDLQGEDQPQHF TGCGCCAGCAGCCAAGATTTGCAGGGCGAGGATCAGCCCCAGCATTTT TRBJ1-5 TRBV4-3 16 NA NA
CASSSGDYGYTF TGTGCCAGTAGTTCGGGGGATTATGGCTACACCTTC TRBJ1-2 TRBV19 12 NA NA
CASNSDRGRSYEQYF TGTGCCAGCAACTCTGACAGGGGGAGATCCTACGAGCAGTACTTC TRBJ2-7 TRBV7-2 15 NA TRBD1
CASRPGRDNEQFF TGTGCCAGCAGACCCGGGAGGGACAATGAGCAGTTCTTC TRBJ2-1 TRBV2 13 once TRBD2
CASSPGTTYEQYF TGTGCCAGCAGCCCCGGGACAACCTACGAGCAGTACTTC TRBJ2-7 TRBV5-6 13 NA NA
CASQGGDYGYTF TGTGCCAGCCAAGGGGGGGACTATGGCTACACCTTC TRBJ1-2 TRBV28 12 NA NA
CASSISAQGAGETQYF TGTGCCAGTAGTATTTCGGCACAGGGGGCCGGGGAGACCCAGTACTTC TRBJ2-5 TRBV19 16 once TRBD1
CASSLWAGSNYEQYF TGTGCCAGCAGTTTATGGGCGGGATCTAACTACGAGCAGTACTTC TRBJ2-7 TRBV28 15 NA NA
CASGEGASYEQYF TGTGCCAGCGGAGAAGGGGCCTCCTACGAGCAGTACTTC TRBJ2-7 TRBV2 13 NA NA
CASGLVAWAGGNQPQHF TGTGCTAGTGGTTTGGTTGCTTGGGCAGGCGGCAATCAGCCCCAGCATTTT TRBJ1-5 TRBV12-5 17 NA NA
CSAETGPYEQYF TGCAGCGCGGAGACAGGGCCCTACGAGCAGTACTTC TRBJ2-7 TRBV29-1 12 NA TRBD1
CAPSRDGLPARGQHF TGTGCCCCCAGCAGAGATGGATTGCCGGCCCGGGGCCAGCATTTT TRBJ1-5 TRBV15 15 NA NA
CASSSDRERREKLFF TGTGCCAGCAGCTCGGACAGGGAACGCAGAGAAAAACTGTTTTTT TRBJ1-4 TRBV7-2 15 NA TRBD1
CASSQGDRESYGYTF TGCGCCAGCAGCCAAGGGGACAGGGAGTCCTATGGCTACACCTTC TRBJ1-2 TRBV4-3 15 few TRBD1
CASSQDPGARGNTIYF TGCGCCAGCAGCCAAGATCCAGGGGCTAGAGGAAACACCATATATTTT TRBJ1-3 TRBV4-1 16 NA NA
CASSETTGSSSPLHF TGTGCCAGCAGTGAAACGACAGGGAGCAGTTCACCCCTCCACTTT TRBJ1-6 TRBV6-1 15 NA TRBD1
CASSLVAGGYEQYF TGCGCCAGCAGCTTGGTGGCAGGAGGTTACGAGCAGTACTTC TRBJ2-7 TRBV5-1 14 NA NA
CASSSLEGGEAFF TGTGCCAGCAGCTCACTCGAGGGAGGTGAAGCTTTCTTT TRBJ1-1 TRBV7-2 13 NA NA
CASRRGGYTGTDTQYF TGTGCCAGCAGGCGGGGGGGCTATACAGGCACAGATACGCAGTATTTT TRBJ2-3 TRBV13 16 NA TRBD2
CASSLWEGTSGGSTDTQYF TGTGCCAGCAGTTTATGGGAGGGGACTAGCGGGGGTAGCACAGATACGCAGTATTTT TRBJ2-3 TRBV28 19 NA TRBD2
CASSSGTGLYTEAFF TGTGCCAGCTCATCCGGGACAGGGCTTTACACTGAAGCTTTCTTT TRBJ1-1 TRBV18 15 NA TRBD1
CASRTGWGFGPQHF TGTGCCAGCAGGACAGGGTGGGGGTTTGGACCCCAGCATTTT TRBJ1-5 TRBV2 14 once TRBD1
CASSLQLQADTQYF TGTGCCAGCAGTCTACAGCTTCAGGCAGATACGCAGTATTTT TRBJ2-3 TRBV6-1 14 NA NA
CASSLVSSGQPQHF TGTGCCAGCAGCTTAGTCTCGTCCGGGCAGCCCCAGCATTTT TRBJ1-5 TRBV7-2 14 NA NA
CASSQISDSHLGTEAFF TGCGCCAGCAGCCAAATATCGGACAGCCACCTGGGCACTGAAGCTTTCTTT TRBJ1-1 TRBV5-1 17 few NA
CASGDRGTNTEAFF TGTGCCAGCGGGGACCGCGGGACGAACACTGAAGCTTTCTTT TRBJ1-1 TRBV5-4 14 NA NA
CASSQDARQVISMNTEAFF TGTGCCAGCAGCCAAGATGCGAGACAGGTGATTTCTATGAACACTGAAGCTTTCTTT TRBJ1-1 TRBV14 19 NA NA
CASSFLLRDREYNEQFF TGTGCCAGCAGTTTTTTGCTCCGGGACAGGGAGTACAATGAGCAGTTCTTC TRBJ2-1 TRBV5-6 17 NA TRBD1
CASSFQGSSAFF TGTGCCAGCAGCTTTCAGGGGTCATCCGCTTTCTTT TRBJ1-1 TRBV7-2 12 NA NA
CASSLDSRSYNSPLHF TGTGCCAGCAGCTTGGACAGCCGCTCCTATAATTCACCCCTCCACTTT TRBJ1-6 TRBV5-4 16 NA NA
CASSFRVSTEAFF TGTGCCAGCAGTTTCAGGGTTAGCACTGAAGCTTTCTTT TRBJ1-1 TRBV27 13 NA NA
CASTPGDRTKAFF TGCGCCAGCACCCCTGGGGACAGGACCAAAGCTTTCTTT TRBJ1-1 TRBV5-1 13 NA TRBD1
CATSRDPTGLYEQYF TGTGCCACCAGCAGAGACCCGACGGGACTCTACGAGCAGTACTTC TRBJ2-7 TRBV15 15 NA NA
CAWSLTAAALYTF TGTGCCTGGAGTTTGACAGCCGCGGCCCTCTACACCTTC TRBJ1-2 TRBV30 13 NA NA
CASRGDRYQPQHF TGTGCCAGCAGGGGGGACAGATATCAGCCCCAGCATTTT TRBJ1-5 TRBV6-1 13 NA TRBD1